This TCR beta chain was captured by sequencing in a study of blood T cell repertoires in COVID-19. Clinical history as reported by participants underpinned cohort assignment. Someone with COVID-19 had been met by exposed participants within 2 weeks before study entry. The method was immunoSEQ multiplex PCR; TCRdb's version includes in-frame clones alone and lacks a portion of them. This table has 200,000 to 250,000 clones, roughly 88% appearing once. The specimen sequenced was PBMCs or T cells enriched from blood (not recorded which). This clonotype originated in a woman in her 30s who had been exposed to COVID-19.

The CDR3: CAWSGNRRNNEQFF. CDR3 nucleotide sequence: TGTGCCTGGAGCGGGAACCGACGTAACAATGAGCAGTTCTTC. The chain recombines TRBV30 with TRBJ2-1; D is possibly TRBD2 (5 bases). The CDR3 covers 14 residues. Germline V lookup: CDR1 GTSNPN, CDR2 SVGIG (reference sequence). V lost 3 bases and J 5 bases, leaving 14 bases between the germline ends.